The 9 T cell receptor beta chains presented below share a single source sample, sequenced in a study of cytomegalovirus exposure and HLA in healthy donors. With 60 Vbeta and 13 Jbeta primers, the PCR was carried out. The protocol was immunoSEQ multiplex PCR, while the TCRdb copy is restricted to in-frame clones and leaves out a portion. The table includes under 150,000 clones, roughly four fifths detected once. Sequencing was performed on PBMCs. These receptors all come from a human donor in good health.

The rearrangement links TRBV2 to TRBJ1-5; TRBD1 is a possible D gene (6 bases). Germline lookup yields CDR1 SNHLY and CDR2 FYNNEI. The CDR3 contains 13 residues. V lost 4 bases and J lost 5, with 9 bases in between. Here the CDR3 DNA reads TGTGCCAGCAGTGGTAGGACAGATCAGCCCCAGCATTTT. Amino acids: CASSGRTDQPQHF.

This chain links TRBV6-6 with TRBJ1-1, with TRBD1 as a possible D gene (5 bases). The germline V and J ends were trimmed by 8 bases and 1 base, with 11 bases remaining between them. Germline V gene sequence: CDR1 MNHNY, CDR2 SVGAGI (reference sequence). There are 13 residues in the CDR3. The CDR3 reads CASGPGWNTEAFF. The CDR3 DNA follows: TGTGCCAGCGGCCCAGGGTGGAACACTGAAGCTTTCTTT.

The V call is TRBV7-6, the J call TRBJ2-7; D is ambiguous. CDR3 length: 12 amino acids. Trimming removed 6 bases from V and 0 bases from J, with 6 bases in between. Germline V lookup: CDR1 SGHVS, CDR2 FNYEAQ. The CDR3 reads CASSSVSYEQYF. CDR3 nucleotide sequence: TGTGCCAGCAGTTCAGTCTCCTACGAGCAGTACTTC.

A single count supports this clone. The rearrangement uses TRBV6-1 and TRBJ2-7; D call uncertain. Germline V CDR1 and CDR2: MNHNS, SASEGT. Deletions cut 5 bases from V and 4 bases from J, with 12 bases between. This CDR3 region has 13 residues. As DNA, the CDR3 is TGTGCCAGCAGTTGGGTAGCAATATACGAGCAGTACTTC. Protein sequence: CASSWVAIYEQYF.

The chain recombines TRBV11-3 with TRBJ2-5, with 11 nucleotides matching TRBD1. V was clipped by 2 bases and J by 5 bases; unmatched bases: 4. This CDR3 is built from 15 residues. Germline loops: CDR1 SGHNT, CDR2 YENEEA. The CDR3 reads CASSLRDRGWETQYF. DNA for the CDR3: TGTGCCAGCAGCTTAAGGGACAGGGGGTGGGAGACCCAGTACTTC.

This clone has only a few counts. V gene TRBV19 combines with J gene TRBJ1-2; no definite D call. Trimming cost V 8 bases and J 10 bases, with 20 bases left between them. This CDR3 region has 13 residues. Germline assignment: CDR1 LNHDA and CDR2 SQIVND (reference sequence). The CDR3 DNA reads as TGTGCCAGTGGCCCGACACCCATTAATTTCTACACCTTC. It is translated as CASGPTPINFYTF. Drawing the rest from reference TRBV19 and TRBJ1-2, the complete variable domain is DGGITQSPKYLFRKEGQNVTLSCEQNLNHDAMYWYRQDPGQGLRLIYYSQIVNDFQKGDIAEGYSVSREKKESFPLTVTSAQKNPTAFYLCASGPTPINFYTFGSGTRLTVV.

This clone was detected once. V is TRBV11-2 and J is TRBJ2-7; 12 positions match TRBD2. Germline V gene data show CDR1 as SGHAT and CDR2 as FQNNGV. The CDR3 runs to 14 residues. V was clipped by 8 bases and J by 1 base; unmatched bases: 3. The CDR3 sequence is CASQTSGGSYEQYF. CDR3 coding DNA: TGTGCCAGCCAAACTAGCGGGGGGTCCTACGAGCAGTACTTC.

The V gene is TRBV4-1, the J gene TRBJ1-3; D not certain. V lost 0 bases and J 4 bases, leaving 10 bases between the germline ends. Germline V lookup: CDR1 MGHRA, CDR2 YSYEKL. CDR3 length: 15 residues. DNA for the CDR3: TGCGCCAGCAGCCAAGATCTGAACTTAGGAAACACCATATATTTT. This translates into CASSQDLNLGNTIYF.

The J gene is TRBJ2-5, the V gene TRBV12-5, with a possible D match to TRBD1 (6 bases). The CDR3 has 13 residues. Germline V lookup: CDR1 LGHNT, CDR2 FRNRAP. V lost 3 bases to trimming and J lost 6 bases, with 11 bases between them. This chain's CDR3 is CASGFWGRKTQYF. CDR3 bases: TGTGCTAGTGGTTTTTGGGGGCGGAAGACCCAGTACTTC.